The 5 T cell receptor beta chains reported below all come from one sample, sequenced in a study of T cell responses to AZD1222 COVID-19 vaccine. Sequenced by immunoSEQ multiplex PCR; TCRdb stores in-frame clones only, minus some. The sample includes some 90,000 clones, approximately 90% of them seen just once. Sequenced here: peripheral blood, sampled on day 0 of AZD1222 vaccination. All receptors derive from an adult in good health.

V is TRBV18 and J is TRBJ2-7; D possibly corresponds to TRBD2 (6 bases). This CDR3 comprises 13 residues. Deletions cut 1 base from V and 8 bases from J, with 12 bases between. CDR1 KGHSH and CDR2 LQKENI come from the germline V gene. The CDR3 here is CASSPRGREKQYF. The CDR3 DNA reads TGTGCCAGCTCACCACGGGGCCGGGAGAAGCAGTACTTC.

This chain links TRBV9 with TRBJ2-2; D unresolved. The CDR3 loop spans 17 amino acids. Germline V gene data show CDR1 as SGDLS and CDR2 as YYNGEE. V lost 4 bases to trimming and J lost 0 bases, with 16 bases between them. DNA of the CDR3: TGTGCCAGCAGCCCACGGGCGGCGGCAACGAACACCGGGGAGCTGTTTTTT. Its translation: CASSPRAAATNTGELFF.

This chain joins TRBV7-8 and TRBJ1-3; D is ambiguous. Per germline, CDR1 SGHVS and CDR2 FQNEAQ. Trimming removed 1 base from V and 1 base from J, with 14 bases in between. The CDR3 totals 17 residues. The CDR3, as DNA: TGTGCCAGCAGCTTAGAATCTGGCTGGAAGTCTGGAAACACCATATATTTT. This translates into CASSLESGWKSGNTIYF.

Concerning this clone: The same CDR3 arises from other DNA sequences in this sample as well. The chain uses TRBV7-2 and TRBJ1-4; tentatively, D is TRBD1 (5 bases). The CDR3 runs to 14 residues. Germline V gene data show CDR1 as SGHTA and CDR2 as FQGNSA. V was cut by 0 bases and J by 8 bases, with 10 bases left in between. CDR3 in amino acids: CASSLAGVGEKLFF. In DNA, the CDR3 is TGTGCCAGCAGCTTAGCGGGGGTTGGGGAAAAACTGTTTTTT.

The CDR3 coding sequence is TGTGCCAGCAGGGGGGGGGCGAACACTGAAGCTTTCTTT. It encodes CASRGGANTEAFF. The chain joins TRBV6-5 to TRBJ1-1; maybe TRBD1 (6 bases). V lost 6 bases, J lost 1 base, and 9 bases lay in between. Germline V CDR1 and CDR2: MNHEY, SVGAGI. This CDR3 has 13 residues.